These T cell receptor beta chains were read from a single sample in a study of blood T cell repertoires in COVID-19. Here immunoSEQ multiplex PCR was the method, and the copy in TCRdb shows in-frame clones only, minus some. This table holds 430,000 or so clones, 70% to 90% found once. The sequencing sample was made of PBMCs or T cells enriched from blood (not recorded which). The receptors were sampled from a woman younger than 30 who had been exposed to COVID-19. Both conserved end residues are part of each CDR3. The D gene is left open where the match is weak. Size is omitted from some rows. Given values are once, few, many or a class for expanded clones.

cdr3_length: 14; d_call: NA; j_call: TRBJ1-1; clone_size: NA; v_call: TRBV19; cdr3_nt: TGTGCCAGTAGTATAGATAGGGGTTGGACTGAAGCTTTCTTT; cdr3_aa: CASSIDRGWTEAFF
cdr3_length: 11; d_call: NA; j_call: TRBJ1-1; clone_size: NA; v_call: TRBV30; cdr3_nt: TGTGCCTGGAGTGTACAATCTGAAGCTTTCTTT; cdr3_aa: CAWSVQSEAFF
cdr3_length: 14; d_call: NA; j_call: TRBJ2-1; clone_size: NA; v_call: TRBV7-9; cdr3_nt: TGTGCCAGCAGCTCTTCTTGGAGGGGCAATGAGCAGTTCTTC; cdr3_aa: CASSSSWRGNEQFF
cdr3_length: 16; d_call: TRBD1; j_call: TRBJ2-7; clone_size: NA; v_call: TRBV5-1; cdr3_nt: TGCGCCAGCAGCGCCGGGGGGACAGGGTCATCCTACGAGCAGTACTTC; cdr3_aa: CASSAGGTGSSYEQYF
cdr3_length: 15; d_call: NA; j_call: TRBJ2-5; clone_size: NA; v_call: TRBV9; cdr3_nt: TGTGCCAGCAGCGTAGCTCCTTCAGACAGGGAGACCCAGTACTTC; cdr3_aa: CASSVAPSDRETQYF
cdr3_length: 12; d_call: NA; j_call: TRBJ1-2; clone_size: NA; v_call: TRBV27; cdr3_nt: TGTGCCAGCAGGGACAGCTACTATGGCTACACCTTC; cdr3_aa: CASRDSYYGYTF
cdr3_length: 16; d_call: NA; j_call: TRBJ1-6; clone_size: NA; v_call: TRBV9; cdr3_nt: TGTGCCAGCAGCCGGGTTGGGGACATTTATAATTCACCCCTCCACTTT; cdr3_aa: CASSRVGDIYNSPLHF
cdr3_length: 13; d_call: NA; j_call: TRBJ2-3; clone_size: NA; v_call: TRBV11-3; cdr3_nt: TGTGCCAGCAGCCCCAAGCTGACAGATACGCAGTATTTT; cdr3_aa: CASSPKLTDTQYF
cdr3_length: 14; d_call: NA; j_call: TRBJ1-1; clone_size: NA; v_call: TRBV18; cdr3_nt: TGTGCCAGCACGACCCAGGGGTTCGTGACTGAAGCTTTCTTT; cdr3_aa: CASTTQGFVTEAFF
cdr3_length: 13; d_call: TRBD1; j_call: TRBJ1-2; clone_size: NA; v_call: TRBV28; cdr3_nt: TGTGCCAGCAGCCCCACAGGGGCGGATGGCTACACCTTC; cdr3_aa: CASSPTGADGYTF
cdr3_length: 17; d_call: NA; j_call: TRBJ2-3; clone_size: NA; v_call: TRBV12-1; cdr3_nt: TGTGCCAGCAGCTTCCCAGTCAGCGGGAGTTGCCCAGATACGCAGTATTTT; cdr3_aa: CASSFPVSGSCPDTQYF
cdr3_length: 15; d_call: NA; j_call: TRBJ1-1; clone_size: once; v_call: TRBV29-1; cdr3_nt: TGCAGCGTTGAAGATGGTAGTCAACTACCTGGGGAAGCTTTCTTT; cdr3_aa: CSVEDGSQLPGEAFF
cdr3_length: 18; d_call: NA; j_call: TRBJ1-6; clone_size: NA; v_call: TRBV24-1; cdr3_nt: TGTGCCACACCTACGGGGGACCTACAAAGCTCCTATAATTCACCCCTCCACTTT; cdr3_aa: CATPTGDLQSSYNSPLHF
cdr3_length: 15; d_call: NA; j_call: TRBJ1-3; clone_size: NA; v_call: TRBV3-1/TRBV3-2; cdr3_nt: TGTGCCAGCAGCCAAGATCACAGCACTGGAAACACCATATATTTT; cdr3_aa: CASSQDHSTGNTIYF
cdr3_length: 15; d_call: TRBD2; j_call: TRBJ2-7; clone_size: NA; v_call: TRBV18; cdr3_nt: TGTGCCAGCTCCCCACTAGCGGGAGGGTCCTACGAGCAGTACTTC; cdr3_aa: CASSPLAGGSYEQYF
cdr3_length: 15; d_call: TRBD1; j_call: TRBJ1-5; clone_size: NA; v_call: TRBV5-6; cdr3_nt: TGTGCCAGCAGCTTGGCCGGGACAGTAAATCAGCCCCAGCATTTT; cdr3_aa: CASSLAGTVNQPQHF
cdr3_length: 15; d_call: TRBD2; j_call: TRBJ2-7; clone_size: NA; v_call: TRBV4-1; cdr3_nt: TGCGCCAGCAGCTCCCCGACTAGCGGCCCTAAAGAGCAGTACTTC; cdr3_aa: CASSSPTSGPKEQYF
cdr3_length: 17; d_call: NA; j_call: TRBJ2-6; clone_size: NA; v_call: TRBV4-1; cdr3_nt: TGCGCCAGCAGCCAAGAACCCGGCCAGGCCGGGGCCAACGTCCTGACTTTC; cdr3_aa: CASSQEPGQAGANVLTF
cdr3_length: 16; d_call: TRBD2; j_call: TRBJ2-1; clone_size: NA; v_call: TRBV6-5; cdr3_nt: TGTGCCAGCAGTTACGCACCCGGGACTAGTGTCAATGAGCAGTTCTTC; cdr3_aa: CASSYAPGTSVNEQFF
cdr3_length: 14; d_call: TRBD1; j_call: TRBJ2-7; clone_size: NA; v_call: TRBV7-6; cdr3_nt: TGTGCCAGCAGCTCCCGACAGGGGATACACGAGCAGTACTTC; cdr3_aa: CASSSRQGIHEQYF
cdr3_length: 15; d_call: NA; j_call: TRBJ1-5; clone_size: few; v_call: TRBV28; cdr3_nt: TGTGCCAGCAGTCCCCGGCAGGTTAGCAATCAGCCCCAGCATTTT; cdr3_aa: CASSPRQVSNQPQHF
cdr3_length: 15; d_call: NA; j_call: TRBJ2-5; clone_size: NA; v_call: TRBV11-2; cdr3_nt: TGTGCCAGCAGCCCAAGGTCCCTCCTAGTGGAGACCCAGTACTTC; cdr3_aa: CASSPRSLLVETQYF
cdr3_length: 12; d_call: TRBD1; j_call: TRBJ1-4; clone_size: NA; v_call: TRBV5-1; cdr3_nt: TGCGCCAGCAAAGGGGGCCAAGAAAAACTGTTTTTT; cdr3_aa: CASKGGQEKLFF
cdr3_length: 16; d_call: TRBD2; j_call: TRBJ2-7; clone_size: NA; v_call: TRBV4-3; cdr3_nt: TGCGCCAGCAGCCAAGATGGGAGCGGGGGGGTCTACGAGCAGTACTTC; cdr3_aa: CASSQDGSGGVYEQYF
cdr3_length: 18; d_call: TRBD1; j_call: TRBJ2-2; clone_size: NA; v_call: TRBV7-2; cdr3_nt: TGTGCCAGCAGCTTAGCCCTTCGGGACAGGGGATGGACCGGGGAGCTGTTTTTT; cdr3_aa: CASSLALRDRGWTGELFF
cdr3_length: 16; d_call: TRBD2; j_call: TRBJ2-2; clone_size: NA; v_call: TRBV7-6; cdr3_nt: TGTGCCAGCAGCATAGTAGCGGGAGCGGGGACCGGGGAGCTGTTTTTT; cdr3_aa: CASSIVAGAGTGELFF
cdr3_length: 13; d_call: NA; j_call: TRBJ1-1; clone_size: NA; v_call: TRBV3-1/TRBV3-2; cdr3_nt: TGTGCCAGCAGCCAAGTCGCAGGTTACGAAGCTTTCTTT; cdr3_aa: CASSQVAGYEAFF
cdr3_length: 11; d_call: NA; j_call: TRBJ2-7; clone_size: NA; v_call: TRBV28; cdr3_nt: TGTGCCAGCAGTCCAGGGGCCCTGGCGGTGTTC; cdr3_aa: CASSPGALAVF
cdr3_length: 14; d_call: NA; j_call: TRBJ2-3; clone_size: NA; v_call: TRBV18; cdr3_nt: TGTGCCAGCTCACGGCAGGGGTTGACAGATACGCAGTATTTT; cdr3_aa: CASSRQGLTDTQYF
cdr3_length: 19; d_call: NA; j_call: TRBJ1-6; clone_size: NA; v_call: TRBV7-9; cdr3_nt: TGTGCCAGCAGCTTTGTCCGAGTTGGGAGGGTCTTAACTAATTCACCCCTCCACTTT; cdr3_aa: CASSFVRVGRVLTNSPLHF
cdr3_length: 15; d_call: TRBD2; j_call: TRBJ2-1; clone_size: NA; v_call: TRBV5-1; cdr3_nt: TGCGCCAGCAGCCAACTAGCGTCGTTCCTGGATGAGCAGTTCTTC; cdr3_aa: CASSQLASFLDEQFF
cdr3_length: 13; d_call: NA; j_call: TRBJ1-1; clone_size: NA; v_call: TRBV7-3; cdr3_nt: TGTGCCAGCAGCTTATCTGGGGGGACTGAAGCTTTCTTT; cdr3_aa: CASSLSGGTEAFF
cdr3_length: 15; d_call: NA; j_call: TRBJ2-7; clone_size: NA; v_call: TRBV7-9; cdr3_nt: TGTGCCAGCAGCTCCGGTAGGTCAGGGGACTACGAGCAGTACTTC; cdr3_aa: CASSSGRSGDYEQYF